A selection of T cell receptor beta chains follows, all from one sample in a study of beta chain features in type 1 diabetes. Repertoires were generated with immunoSEQ multiplex PCR, while TCRdb's copy carries only in-frame clones and drops some. The data hold over 300,000 clones, with under 8.5% observed a single time. Sequencing was done on a sample of central memory CD4+ T cells from blood. The origin of the receptors is a woman between 18 and 29 years old in good health. Both conserved end residues are part of each CDR3. D genes are given only for firm matches. Part of the rows lack a size; the others show once, few, many or a class for expanded clones.

>TRBD1|TRBJ2-1|few|TRBV18
CASSQPGQGGDEQFF
TGTGCCAGCTCACAACCGGGACAGGGAGGCGATGAGCAGTTCTTC
>-|TRBJ1-1|few|TRBV7-9
CASSSGARTEAFF
TGTGCCAGCAGTTCAGGGGCGAGGACTGAAGCTTTCTTT
>-|TRBJ2-3|-|TRBV7-3
CASSLEEGRAQYF
TGTGCCAGCAGCTTAGAAGAGGGGCGGGCGCAGTATTTT
>TRBD2|TRBJ2-5|-|TRBV4-3
CASSQGAGVQYF
TGCGCCAGCAGCCAAGGAGCGGGAGTGCAGTACTTC
>TRBD2|TRBJ2-1|few|TRBV7-3
CASSPTPGTMLFF
TGTGCCAGCAGCCCAACCCCCGGGACTATGCTTTTCTTC
>-|TRBJ2-1|few|TRBV13
CASSLTNRVGEQFF
TGTGCCAGCAGCTTAACCAATCGGGTCGGGGAGCAGTTCTTC
>-|TRBJ2-3|-|TRBV5-4
CASSLGQGWQRDLDTQYF
TGTGCCAGCAGCTTGGGGCAGGGGTGGCAGCGGGACCTGGATACGCAGTATTTT
>-|TRBJ1-4|-|TRBV6-6
CASSPNGQNEKLFF
TGTGCCAGCAGCCCCAACGGACAGAATGAAAAACTGTTTTTT
>-|TRBJ2-6|few|TRBV7-9
CASSLELHSGANVLTF
TGTGCCAGCAGCTTAGAACTTCACTCTGGGGCCAACGTCCTGACTTTC
>-|TRBJ2-5|-|TRBV7-2
CASSSGETQYF
TGTGCCAGCAGCTCCGGGGAGACCCAGTACTTC
>-|TRBJ1-1|-|TRBV19
CASRGRGGTEAFF
TGTGCCAGTAGAGGGAGAGGAGGGACTGAAGCTTTCTTT
>TRBD2|TRBJ2-1|few|TRBV27
CASKKREWYEQFF
TGTGCCAGCAAGAAGCGGGAGTGGTATGAGCAGTTCTTC
>TRBD1|TRBJ2-1|-|TRBV18
CASSPRTGGPYNEQFF
TGTGCCAGCTCACCACGGACAGGGGGCCCCTACAATGAGCAGTTCTTC
>-|TRBJ2-7|few|TRBV7-2
CASSSKHEQYF
TGTGCCAGCAGCTCCAAGCACGAGCAGTACTTC
>-|TRBJ2-3|few|TRBV29-1
CSVEEGRDTQYF
TGCAGCGTTGAAGAGGGAAGAGATACGCAGTATTTT
>-|TRBJ1-2|many|TRBV7-9
CASSQIGYTF
TGTGCCAGCAGCCAAATTGGCTACACCTTC
>-|TRBJ2-1|few|TRBV5-4
CASSSGGGVSYNEQFF
TGTGCCAGCAGCTCAGGAGGTGGGGTCTCCTACAATGAGCAGTTCTTC
>TRBD1|TRBJ2-7|few|TRBV5-1
CASSPGQSAYEQYF
TGCGCCAGCAGCCCGGGACAGTCCGCCTACGAGCAGTACTTC
>-|TRBJ2-5|few|TRBV11-2
CASSLGSVGETQYF
TGTGCCAGCAGCTTAGGTTCAGTCGGGGAGACCCAGTACTTC
>TRBD1|TRBJ2-1|-|TRBV7-9
CASSPGERQGLYEQFF
TGTGCCAGCAGCCCGGGTGAGAGACAGGGTTTGTATGAGCAGTTCTTC
>-|TRBJ2-4|many|TRBV21-1
CASIKGEGVRNIQYF
TGTGCCAGCATCAAAGGCGAGGGAGTGAGAAACATTCAGTACTTC
>-|TRBJ1-2|few|TRBV6-1
CASWAGNGYTF
TGTGCCAGCTGGGCAGGGAATGGCTACACCTTC
>TRBD2|TRBJ2-7|-|TRBV28
CASRHTGTSGAYEQYF
TGTGCCAGCAGGCATACAGGGACTAGCGGAGCTTACGAGCAGTACTTC
>-|TRBJ1-3|-|TRBV28
CASSSYRARQGNTIYF
TGTGCCAGCAGTTCTTACAGGGCCCGCCAGGGAAACACCATATATTTT